The present T cell receptor beta chain was sequenced within a study of CD8+ T cells in alopecia areata (dated by TCRdb to 2016 to 2019). About the full investigation: The treated patients, all with moderate-to-severe alopecia areata, were enrolled in an open-label pilot trial of oral tofacitinib given at 5 to 10 mg twice daily. High-throughput TCRbeta sequencing was used to examine T cell clonal expansion in alopecia areata in both the C3H/HeJ mouse model and human patients. TCRbeta CDR3 regions were amplified by immunoSEQ multiplex PCR using 35 Vbeta forward and 13 Jbeta reverse primers. Tofacitinib-treated patients had biopsies at baseline and at 4 and 24 weeks of treatment, with a later scalp biopsy in several patients. On the human side, TCRbeta sequencing was run on scalp tissue and on sorted CD4+ and CD8+ peripheral blood T cells from healthy controls and from alopecia areata patients with either patchy or totalis/universalis disease. Tofacitinib was administered for 6 to 18 months, and 6 months of follow-up off drug were then conducted to assess delayed response and recurrence. Scalp clonality was compared among normal scalp (n=4), patchy alopecia areata scalp (n=8), and alopecia totalis/universalis scalp (n=8). The RNA source kit depended on sample type: the PAXgene miRNA kit for fixed scalp, the miRNeasy kit for PBMCs, and the RNeasy kit for mouse skin.

Peripheral blood and lesional scalp punch biopsies were obtained from patients with alopecia areata. PBMCs were isolated by density centrifugation and stained for CD3, CD4 and CD8, after which CD4+ and CD8+ T cells were sorted on a FACSAria. Broad study findings and their caveats: Unlike mouse skin, where gammadelta T cells dominate, normal human skin contains resident alphabeta T cells that get sequenced too, which complicates analysis of the scalp TCR repertoire. Compared with normal scalp, lesional scalp had higher clonality and more expanded CD8+ clones, particularly in alopecia totalis/universalis, a pattern that suggests antigenic drive. Shared TCR sequences between patients were less evident than in mice, which may be partly attributable to HLA diversity in the patient population.

Reading the germline V gene gives CDR1 MGHRA and CDR2 YSYEKL. The CDR3 covers 15 residues, taking in both the cysteine and the phenylalanine. Of the read, only the CDR3 DNA is kept; its 45 bases are in frame from base 1. The trim is 3 bases for V and 2 bases for J, with a gap of 13 bases between the germline ends. Notes on this clone: What antigen it recognizes has not been identified. Per-nucleotide qualities are absent, and no much larger clonotype sits a single base away.

Receptor amplification or capture employed the immunoSEQ multiplex PCR assay. RNA was extracted from all samples and reverse transcribed into cDNA as template for TCR sequencing. First-strand cDNA was synthesized with SuperScript III using a 2:1 mix of oligo-dT and random hexamers. Amplification bias was assessed with a synthetic immune receptor repertoire, and residual bias was removed computationally. The original methods were these. Raw reads were preprocessed for error removal, and CDR3 was defined according to IMGT conventions as running from the conserved cysteine to phenylalanine. Clonality was computed by normalizing Shannon entropy by log2 of the number of productive unique TCRs and subtracting the result from 1. CD4 or CD8 identity of scalp clones was inferred by cross-referencing scalp TCRbeta sequences with sorted blood CD4 and CD8 repertoires. The table comes from immuneACCESS by way of TCRdb, which keeps in-frame sequences with V and J called. Part of the clones is missing from these tables; in studies checked, under half for an unresolved V gene and the rest for unknown reasons. The V and J calls and clone size come from that table; D and trimming were worked out from the DNA. The sample yields about 98,000 clones; roughly 47% were counted once. The ten top clones hold around 0.8% of the sample.

The sample was CD4+ T cells sorted from blood. The V and J genes are TRBV4-1 and TRBJ2-5, with the D segment possibly TRBD1 or TRBD2, each aligning over 5 bases. The receptor was derived from a human donor with alopecia areata. The CDR3 has the sequence CASSHRESAQETQYF. The bases are TGCGCCAGCAGCCACAGGGAGTCGGCACAAGAGACCCAGTACTTC.